Each of the 20 T cell receptor beta chains below was sequenced from the same sample in a study of T cells in Graves' hyperthyroidism and ophthalmopathy. From RNA transcripts, TCR beta CDR3 regions were amplified. HTBI primers were employed in a first-round RT-PCR of the TCR CDR3. TCRdb independently ran MiXCR on the multiplex PCR reads; one entry per CDR3 protein. The sample includes about 300,000 distinct CDR3 sequences, 10% to 15% seen only once; the top ten take 7% to 8.5%. Sequencing was performed on blood. The receptors were sampled from a woman under 40 with Graves' hyperthyroidism that later progressed to Graves' ophthalmopathy.

There are many counts of this clonotype. The V gene is TRBV2, the J gene TRBJ2-7; TRBD1 agrees at 9 bases. The CDR3 covers 13 residues. Looked up from germline, CDR1 is SNHLY and CDR2 is FYNNEI. Trimming removed 5 bases from V and 5 bases from J; junction bases left unmatched: 4. The CDR3 nucleotides are TGTGCCAGCAGTACCACAGGGGGCGACGAGCAGTACTTC. It codes for CASSTTGGDEQYF.

There are many counts of this clonotype. V and J are TRBV10-3 and TRBJ2-1; D not resolved. From germline, CDR1 is ENHRY and CDR2 SYGVKD. The CDR3 loop spans 13 amino acids. The germline V and J ends were trimmed by 4 bases and 7 bases, with 11 bases remaining between them. The CDR3 loop reads CAISGPDFNEQFF. CDR3 sequence (DNA): TGTGCCATCAGTGGACCGGATTTTAATGAGCAGTTCTTC.

This clonotype was seen many times. The rearrangement uses TRBV7-9 and TRBJ2-2; D gene ambiguous. Germline V gene data show CDR1 as SEHNR and CDR2 as FQNEAQ (reference sequence). The CDR3 consists of 17 residues. V lost 0 bases and J 0 bases, leaving 11 bases between the germline ends. In DNA form, the CDR3 reads TGTGCCAGCAGCTTAGCGTCAAGGATAGCGAACACCGGGGAGCTGTTTTTT. It translates to CASSLASRIANTGELFF.

This clonotype was recorded a few times. A much larger clone is a single base away; this may be a read error. The chain uses TRBV11-3 and TRBJ1-1, with TRBD1 as a possible D gene (5 bases). The CDR3 runs to 14 residues. Trimming took off 2 bases at V and 3 bases at J, with 10 bases between the two ends. CDR1 SGHNT and CDR2 YENEEA come from the germline V gene. CDR3 in DNA: TGTGCCAGCAGCTTACAGGGTATGGACACTGAAGCTTTCTTT. Translated, it gives CASSLQGMDTEAFF. The full variable domain, with the rest looked up from reference TRBV11-3 and TRBJ1-1, is EAGVVQSPRYKIIEKKQPVAFWCNPISGHNTLYWYLQNLGQGPELLIRYENEEAVDDSQLPKDRFSAERLKGVDSTLKIQPAELGDSAVYLCASSLQGMDTEAFFGQGTRLTVV.

The chain combines TRBV20-1 with TRBJ2-3, with D possibly matching TRBD1 (6 bases). The germline V gene has CDR1 DFQATT and CDR2 SNEGSKA (reference sequence). CDR3 length: 14 amino acids. Trimming removed 8 bases from V and 6 bases from J, with 21 bases in between. The CDR3: CSSVNRVGIDTQYF. The CDR3 DNA reads TGCAGTTCAGTGAACAGGGTTGGGATCGATACGCAGTATTTT.

This clonotype was picked up many times. The CDR3 reads CASSQNRGQSPLHF. CDR3 DNA: TGTGCCAGCAGCCAGAACAGGGGGCAATCACCCCTCCACTTT. The chain recombines TRBV14 with TRBJ1-6, with 9 bases that match TRBD1. The CDR3 contains 14 residues. J lost 10 bases, V lost 3 bases, and 4 bases had no gene match. Germline CDR1 reads SGHDN; CDR2 reads FVKESK.

This clonotype was seen repeatedly, ten times or more. The chain uses TRBV18 and TRBJ2-3, with TRBD1 matching 11 bases. Unmatched junction bases numbered 1, after V lost 4 bases and J lost 4 bases. The CDR3 is made up of 14 amino acids. Looked up from germline, CDR1 is KGHSH and CDR2 is LQKENI. As DNA, the CDR3 is TGTGCCAGCTCACGGACAGGGGGCGCAGATACGCAGTATTTT. Amino acid sequence: CASSRTGGADTQYF.

This clonotype was observed at least ten times. This chain uses TRBV20-1 with TRBJ1-1; possibly TRBD1 for D (5 bases). Per germline, CDR1 DFQATT and CDR2 SNEGSKA (reference sequence). CDR3 length equals 12 residues. Trimming left V 7 bases short and J 2 bases short, with 11 bases between. CDR3 in DNA: TGCAGTGGGGGTGGGGGAAACACTGAAGCTTTCTTT. Translation gives CSGGGGNTEAFF.

Regarding this clonotype: This may be a read error: a much more frequent sequence differs by one nucleotide. The J gene is TRBJ2-3, the V gene TRBV27; possible D gene TRBD2, 5 bases. Trimming cost V 4 bases and J 10 bases, with 9 bases left between them. Germline loops: CDR1 MNHEY, CDR2 SMNVEV (reference sequence). The CDR3 runs 11 residues. The CDR3 loop is CASSSGMAQYF. The CDR3 DNA sequence: TGTGCCAGCAGTTCGGGGATGGCGCAGTATTTT.

The table lists this clonotype with many counts. The genes are TRBV7-8 and TRBJ2-3; D might be TRBD2 (5 bases). The CDR3 length is 17 residues. In germline, CDR1 is SGHVS, CDR2 FQNEAQ. Trimming stripped 5 bases from V and 5 bases from J, with 23 bases between. CDR3 coding DNA: TGTGCCAGCAGCCTACGAACCAGCGGACTCCACGTAGATACGCAGTATTTT. The encoded protein is CASSLRTSGLHVDTQYF. Full variable domain (rest looked up from reference TRBV7-8 and TRBJ2-3): GAGVSQSPRYKVAKRGQDVALRCDPISGHVSLFWYQQALGQGPEFLTYFQNEAQLDKSGLPSDRFFAERPEGSVSTLKIQRTQQEDSAVYLCASSLRTSGLHVDTQYFGPGTRLTVL.

Many counts were recorded for this clonotype. The CDR3 DNA is TGTGCCAGCAGGCCGCCAAGGGTGAATGGAGAGACCCAGTACTTC. This encodes CASRPPRVNGETQYF. V and J are TRBV6-1 and TRBJ2-5; D gene unclear. CDR1 and CDR2 from the germline V gene are MNHNS and SASEGT. The CDR3 loop spans 15 amino acids. Trimming took off 6 bases at V and 4 bases at J, with 18 bases between the two ends.

This clonotype was counted many times. The chain employs TRBV7-2 and TRBJ1-2; unclear D gene. CDR3 length: 12 amino acids. CDR1 and CDR2 from the germline V gene are SGHTA and FQGNSA. Trimming took 0 bases from V and 7 from J, leaving 6 bases between them. This CDR3 reads CASSLALSGYTF. Written as DNA, the CDR3 is TGTGCCAGCAGCTTAGCGCTAAGTGGCTACACCTTC.

This clonotype was seen repeatedly, ten times or more. The rearrangement uses TRBV5-1 and TRBJ2-7; D is ambiguous. With 4 bases removed from V and 5 bases from J, the gap between germline ends came to 13 bases. CDR1 is SGHRS and CDR2 is YFSETQ in the germline V gene. This CDR3 spans 13 amino acids. CDR3: CASSPRTLHEQYF. The CDR3 bases are TGCGCCAGCAGCCCTCGGACCCTACACGAGCAGTACTTC.

In this sample, this clonotype turned up many times. The chain recombines TRBV18 with TRBJ2-3; D is unclear. There are 14 residues in the CDR3. The germline gives CDR1 KGHSH, CDR2 LQKENI. V was clipped by 5 bases and J by 2 bases, with 11 bases between them. The CDR3 loop reads CASSTNGLTDTQYF. CDR3 bases: TGTGCCAGCTCAACGAATGGCCTCACAGATACGCAGTATTTT.

This clonotype was detected a few times. In DNA form, the CDR3 reads TGTGCCAGCAGCTTAGGGACAGGGGGCTTTCAGACTGAAGCTTTCTTT. Translating gives CASSLGTGGFQTEAFF. The chain is built from TRBV7-9 and TRBJ1-1, with 11 nucleotides matching TRBD1. V trimming: 1 base; J trimming: 5 bases; junction bases outside the gene matches: 6. CDR3 length: 16 residues. Germline CDR1 and CDR2: SEHNR and FQNEAQ (reference sequence). The full variable domain, with the rest looked up from reference TRBV7-9 and TRBJ1-1, is DTGVSQNPRHKITKRGQNVTFRCDPISEHNRLYWYRQTLGQGPEFLTYFQNEAQLEKSRLLSDRFSAERPKGSFSTLEIQRTEQGDSAMYLCASSLGTGGFQTEAFFGQGTRLTVV.

This clonotype was detected many times. The V and J genes are TRBV19 and TRBJ2-3; the D call may be TRBD1 or TRBD2 (6 bases each). The CDR3 has 12 amino acids. Germline V lookup: CDR1 LNHDA, CDR2 SQIVND (reference sequence). Trimming stripped 9 bases from V and 6 bases from J, with 13 bases between. The CDR3, as DNA: TGTGCCAGCGAGGGGGGCGCGGATACGCAGTATTTT. The encoded protein is CASEGGADTQYF.

The chain recombines TRBV7-8 with TRBJ2-1, with 11 nucleotides matching TRBD2. With V trimmed by 2 bases and J by 4 bases, 7 bases remained unmatched. Germline V lookup: CDR1 SGHVS, CDR2 FQNEAQ. The CDR3 runs to 17 residues. The CDR3, as DNA: TGTGCCAGCAGCTTACATCGGACTAGCGGGCCGTACAATGAGCAGTTCTTC. The encoded protein is CASSLHRTSGPYNEQFF.

Comments on this clonotype: A read error may explain this, as a much larger clone is one base away. Likely a read error: the CDR3 ends without its conserved phenylalanine or tryptophan. This rearrangement joins TRBV6-2 or TRBV6-3 to TRBJ2-3; D is ambiguous. This CDR3 is built from 13 residues. Germline V gene data show CDR1 as MNHEY and CDR2 as SVGEGT. V was cut by 5 bases and J by 2 bases, with 8 bases left in between. This chain's CDR3 is CASSHIYTDTQYY. The CDR3 DNA is TGTGCCAGCAGTCACATTTACACAGATACGCAGTATTAT.

This clonotype was recorded a few times. This chain links TRBV4-1 with TRBJ1-2; a possible D gene is TRBD1 (6 bases). This CDR3 has 15 amino acids. Germline V CDR1 and CDR2: MGHRA, YSYEKL. V lost 4 bases to trimming and J lost 4 bases, with 16 bases between them. The CDR3 is CASSRPQQGFYGYTF. Written as DNA, the CDR3 is TGCGCCAGCAGCCGCCCGCAACAGGGCTTCTATGGCTACACCTTC.

About this clonotype: This clone may be a read error of a much larger clone one base away. This chain uses TRBV28 with TRBJ2-1; D uncertain. CDR1 MDHEN and CDR2 SYDVKM come from the germline V gene. CDR3 length equals 13 residues. The V end lost 6 bases, the J end lost 4 bases, and 10 bases lay between the germline ends. As DNA, the CDR3 is TGTGCCAGCAGCTCGACCCTTTACAATGAGCAGTTCTTC. Amino acids: CASSSTLYNEQFF.